The rows below give T cell receptor beta chains drawn from one sample of a study of blood T cells in healthy people across ages. TCRdb processed the 5' RACE reads anew with MiXCR; each CDR3 protein has one entry. This sample yields 800,000 to 950,000 distinct CDR3 sequences, of which just under 30% are seen a single time; about 10% belongs to the top ten. This sample was shared with a second study, whose subject was T cells of mothers and their children.

Source material: blood. These receptors came from a middle-aged woman in good health. The CDR3 runs from the conserved cysteine through the conserved F or W. Fields, in order: CDR3 DNA, CDR3 protein, V gene, D gene, J gene, clone size. The D gene is left open where the match is weak. For some rows the clone size is stated as once, few or many, or as a class when expanded; others skip it.

DNA: TGTGCCAGCTCACCCCTCCCTAAAGCTTTCTTT; CDR3: CASSPLPKAFF; V: TRBV18; D: -; J: TRBJ1-1; size: -
DNA: TGCAGTGCTAGCGGGACAGATAATCAGCCCCAGCATTTT; CDR3: CSASGTDNQPQHF; V: TRBV20-1; D: TRBD1; J: TRBJ1-5; size: -
DNA: TGCAGTGCTAGAAATCCGGGGGGCTACGAGCAGTACTTC; CDR3: CSARNPGGYEQYF; V: TRBV20-1; D: TRBD2; J: TRBJ2-7; size: many
DNA: TGTGCCTGCAGCCCCTTGTGGCCGACCGTAACAGATACGCAGTATTTT; CDR3: CACSPLWPTVTDTQYF; V: TRBV7-9; D: -; J: TRBJ2-3; size: -
DNA: TGTGCCTGGAGTTTATCATACGAGCAGTACTTC; CDR3: CAWSLSYEQYF; V: TRBV30; D: -; J: TRBJ2-7; size: -
DNA: TGCGCCAGCAGCTCCCGGGACAGGGCGTCAAATGAGCAGTTCTTC; CDR3: CASSSRDRASNEQFF; V: TRBV5-1; D: TRBD1; J: TRBJ2-1; size: many
DNA: TGTGCCGCTGGGGGGGTAGCGCAAGAGACCCAGTTCTTC; CDR3: CAAGGVAQETQFF; V: TRBV19; D: TRBD2; J: TRBJ2-1; size: -
DNA: TGCGCCAGCAGCCAACCCAAAAGGAGCTCCCACAATGAGCAGTACTTC; CDR3: CASSQPKRSSHNEQYF; V: TRBV4-1; D: -; J: TRBJ2-7; size: -
DNA: TGTGCCAGCAGCCCACGGTTCGAGGGCCAAGAGACCCAGTACTTC; CDR3: CASSPRFEGQETQYF; V: TRBV9; D: -; J: TRBJ2-5; size: many
DNA: TGCAGTGCTAGACCAAACTCCGGGACAGGGGAGTTCTTC; CDR3: CSARPNSGTGEFF; V: TRBV20-1; D: TRBD1; J: TRBJ2-1; size: -
DNA: TGCGCCAGCAGCAAGGTGGCTCTAGCACCCCTCCACTTT; CDR3: CASSKVALAPLHF; V: TRBV4-3; D: -; J: TRBJ1-6; size: -
DNA: TGCGCCAGCAGGGCGGACGGAACCTATGGCTACACCTTC; CDR3: CASRADGTYGYTF; V: TRBV5-1; D: -; J: TRBJ1-2; size: few
DNA: TGTGCCAGCTCACCAGGGGCTAGCGGGACCTACGAGCAGTACTTC; CDR3: CASSPGASGTYEQYF; V: TRBV18; D: TRBD2; J: TRBJ2-7; size: -
DNA: TGTGCCAGCAGCGTAAGGTCACAGTACACTGAAGCTTTCTTT; CDR3: CASSVRSQYTEAFF; V: TRBV9; D: -; J: TRBJ1-1; size: -
DNA: TGCGCCAGCAGCTTGTCCACTAGCGGCTCCTACGAGCAGTACTTC; CDR3: CASSLSTSGSYEQYF; V: TRBV5-1; D: TRBD2; J: TRBJ2-7; size: many
DNA: TGTGCCAGCAGCCCGAGACAGGGACCGGCGGGATTCATGGAAAAACGGTTTTTT; CDR3: CASSPRQGPAGFMEKRFF; V: TRBV12-3/TRBV12-4; D: TRBD1; J: TRBJ1-4; size: -
DNA: TGTGCCAGCAGCCCGGGGGGGGACGAGCAGTACTTC; CDR3: CASSPGGDEQYF; V: TRBV9; D: TRBD2; J: TRBJ2-7; size: -
DNA: TGCAGTGCTGGAAGCCCGGGATATGGCTACACCTTC; CDR3: CSAGSPGYGYTF; V: TRBV20-1; D: -; J: TRBJ1-2; size: -
DNA: TGCAGCGTTGGAGGAGCGGGGTCAAGCTCCTACAATGAGCAGTTCTTC; CDR3: CSVGGAGSSSYNEQFF; V: TRBV29-1; D: TRBD2; J: TRBJ2-1; size: once
DNA: TGCGCCAGCAGCTTTGGACTAGCGGATACAGATACGCAGTATTTT; CDR3: CASSFGLADTDTQYF; V: TRBV5-1; D: TRBD2; J: TRBJ2-3; size: -
DNA: TGTGCCAGCAGCCAAGATTGGCGGGGAGGTCAACAAGAGACCCAGTACTTC; CDR3: CASSQDWRGGQQETQYF; V: TRBV4-2; D: -; J: TRBJ2-5; size: many
DNA: TGTGCCAGCAGCAAAGAGGAGAACACTGAAGCTTTCTTT; CDR3: CASSKEENTEAFF; V: TRBV6-4; D: -; J: TRBJ1-1; size: many
DNA: TGTGCCAGCAGCTTAGCGTCCGGGCGAGGAGCTTTCTTT; CDR3: CASSLASGRGAFF; V: TRBV7-8; D: -; J: TRBJ1-1; size: -
DNA: TGTGCCAGCAGTTTAATGGGGACAGGCTGCGAGCAGTACTTC; CDR3: CASSLMGTGCEQYF; V: TRBV12-3/TRBV12-4; D: TRBD1; J: TRBJ2-7; size: few
DNA: TGTGCCAGCATAAGAACAGGGGACTACGAGCAGTACTTC; CDR3: CASIRTGDYEQYF; V: TRBV28; D: TRBD1; J: TRBJ2-7; size: -
DNA: TGTGCCAGCAGCGCCGGGACAGGGACAGATACACAGTATTTT; CDR3: CASSAGTGTDTQYF; V: TRBV9; D: TRBD1; J: TRBJ2-3; size: -
DNA: TGTGCCAGCAGTCCTAGGGCGACAGGGAGGGCCTACGAGCAGTACTTC; CDR3: CASSPRATGRAYEQYF; V: TRBV6-5; D: -; J: TRBJ2-7; size: -
DNA: TGCGCCAGCAGCGGCGCCGGGACAGGGGTTTCAGATACGCAGTATTTT; CDR3: CASSGAGTGVSDTQYF; V: TRBV5-1; D: TRBD1; J: TRBJ2-3; size: -
DNA: TGTGCCAGCAGCCCCAAAGAGGACCGGACAGGTTCCTACGAGCAGTACTTC; CDR3: CASSPKEDRTGSYEQYF; V: TRBV21-1; D: -; J: TRBJ2-7; size: few
DNA: TGTGCCAGCAGTTTACCCGGGGAGAGGGCCAAAAACATTCAGTACTTC; CDR3: CASSLPGERAKNIQYF; V: TRBV28; D: -; J: TRBJ2-4; size: many
DNA: TGCGCCAGCAGCCCCGGGGGGCAGTCTTACTCCTACGAGCAGTACTTC; CDR3: CASSPGGQSYSYEQYF; V: TRBV5-1; D: -; J: TRBJ2-7; size: -
DNA: TGCAGTGCTAGAGTTGGTGGAGACAGGGGGCTGTATTTT; CDR3: CSARVGGDRGLYF; V: TRBV20-1; D: TRBD1; J: TRBJ2-3; size: -
DNA: TGTGCCAGCAGCTTAGGAGGGACGGTGAAGATCCAGTACTTC; CDR3: CASSLGGTVKIQYF; V: TRBV7-2; D: -; J: TRBJ2-7; size: -
DNA: TGCGCCAGCAGCTTGGGCCAGAACCCTGTCCCCTACGAGCAGTACTTC; CDR3: CASSLGQNPVPYEQYF; V: TRBV5-1; D: -; J: TRBJ2-7; size: many
DNA: TGTGCCAGCAGCCCCGTCGGGGCCGTGGGGAACACTGAAGCTTTCTTT; CDR3: CASSPVGAVGNTEAFF; V: TRBV7-6; D: -; J: TRBJ1-1; size: -
DNA: TGCGCCAGCAGCTCCTGGGTTGGGGGTCGGGCAGATACGCAGTATTTT; CDR3: CASSSWVGGRADTQYF; V: TRBV5-1; D: -; J: TRBJ2-3; size: few
DNA: TGCGCCAGCTCACCGACTACAGCTAGCACAGATGCGCAGTATTTT; CDR3: CASSPTTASTDAQYF; V: TRBV18; D: -; J: TRBJ2-3; size: -
DNA: TGTGCCAGCTCACCGAGACAGGTCATCCACGAGCAGTACTTC; CDR3: CASSPRQVIHEQYF; V: TRBV18; D: -; J: TRBJ2-7; size: -
DNA: TGTACCAGCAGTTTATCTAGCGGGGGTAGCTCCTACAATGAGCAGTTCTTC; CDR3: CTSSLSSGGSSYNEQFF; V: TRBV6-2/TRBV6-3; D: TRBD2; J: TRBJ2-1; size: few
DNA: TGTGCCAGCAGTTACTTGGAGGGGTATAGTGGCTACACCTTC; CDR3: CASSYLEGYSGYTF; V: TRBV6-2/TRBV6-3; D: -; J: TRBJ1-2; size: few
DNA: TGCAGTGCTAGAGAAGTCGGGGGGACAACTAATGAAAAACTGTTTTTT; CDR3: CSAREVGGTTNEKLFF; V: TRBV20-1; D: -; J: TRBJ1-4; size: few